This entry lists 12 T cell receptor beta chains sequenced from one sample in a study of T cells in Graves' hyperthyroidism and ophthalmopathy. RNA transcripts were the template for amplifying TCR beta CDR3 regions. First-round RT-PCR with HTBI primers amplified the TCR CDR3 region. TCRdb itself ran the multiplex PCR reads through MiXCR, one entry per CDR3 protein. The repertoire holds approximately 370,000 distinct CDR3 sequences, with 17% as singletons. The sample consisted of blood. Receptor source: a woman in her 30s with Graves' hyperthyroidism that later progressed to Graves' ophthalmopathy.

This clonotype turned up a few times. Here the CDR3 reads CASSFSQTGDTEAFF. CDR3 DNA sequence: TGTGCCAGCAGTTTCAGTCAAACAGGGGACACTGAAGCTTTCTTT. The chain employs TRBV27 and TRBJ1-1; 7 bases map to TRBD1. V lost 3 bases and J lost 3; bases outside the gene matches: 7. Per the germline V gene, CDR1 is MNHEY and CDR2 is SMNVEV (reference sequence). CDR3 length: 15 amino acids.

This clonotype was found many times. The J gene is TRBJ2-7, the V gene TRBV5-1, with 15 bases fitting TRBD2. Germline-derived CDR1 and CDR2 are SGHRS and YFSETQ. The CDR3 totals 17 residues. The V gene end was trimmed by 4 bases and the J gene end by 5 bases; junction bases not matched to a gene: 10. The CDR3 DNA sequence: TGCGCCAGCAGCCCAACCGGACTAGCGGGGGGGCAAGACGAGCAGTACTTC. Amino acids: CASSPTGLAGGQDEQYF.

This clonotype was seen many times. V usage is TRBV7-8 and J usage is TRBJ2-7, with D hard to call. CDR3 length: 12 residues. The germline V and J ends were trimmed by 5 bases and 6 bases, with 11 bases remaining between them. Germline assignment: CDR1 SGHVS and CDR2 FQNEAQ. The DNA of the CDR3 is TGTGCCAGCAGCCGGAGTACTGGCGAGCAGTACTTC. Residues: CASSRSTGEQYF.

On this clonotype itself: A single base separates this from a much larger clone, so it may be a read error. CDR3 sequence reads: CASGLRGTEYTEAFF. CDR3 nucleotide sequence: TGTGCCAGCGGCTTAAGAGGGACGGAGTACACTGAAGCTTTCTTT. The gene calls are TRBV5-8 and TRBJ1-1; perhaps TRBD1 as D (5 bases). Germline V gives CDR1 SGHTS, CDR2 YDEGEE. The CDR3 is 15 amino acids.

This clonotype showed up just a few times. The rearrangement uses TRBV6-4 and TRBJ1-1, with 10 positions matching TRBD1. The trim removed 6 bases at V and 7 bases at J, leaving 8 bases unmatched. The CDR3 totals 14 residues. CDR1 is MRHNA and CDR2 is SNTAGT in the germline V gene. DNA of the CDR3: TGTGCCAGCAGCCAGGGGACAGGGGTTGATGAAGCTTTCTTT. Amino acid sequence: CASSQGTGVDEAFF.

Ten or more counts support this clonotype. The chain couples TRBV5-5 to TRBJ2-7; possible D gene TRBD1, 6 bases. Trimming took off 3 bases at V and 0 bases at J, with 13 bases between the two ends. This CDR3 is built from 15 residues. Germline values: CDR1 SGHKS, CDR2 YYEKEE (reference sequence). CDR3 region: CASSSVPGDSYEQYF. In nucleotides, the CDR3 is TGTGCCAGCAGCTCAGTTCCAGGGGACTCCTACGAGCAGTACTTC.

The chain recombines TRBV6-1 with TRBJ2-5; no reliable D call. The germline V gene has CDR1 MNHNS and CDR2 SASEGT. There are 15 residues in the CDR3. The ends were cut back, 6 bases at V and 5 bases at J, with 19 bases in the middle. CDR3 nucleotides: TGTGCCAGCAGCTTCGGGTCATACCCCCAGGAGACCCAGTACTTC. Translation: CASSFGSYPQETQYF.

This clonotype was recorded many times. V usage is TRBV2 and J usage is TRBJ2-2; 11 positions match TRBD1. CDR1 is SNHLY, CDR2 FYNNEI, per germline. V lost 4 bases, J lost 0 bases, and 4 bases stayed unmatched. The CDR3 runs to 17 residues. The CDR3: CASSVDRGPANTGELFF. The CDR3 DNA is TGTGCCAGCAGTGTGGACAGGGGGCCGGCGAACACCGGGGAGCTGTTTTTT.

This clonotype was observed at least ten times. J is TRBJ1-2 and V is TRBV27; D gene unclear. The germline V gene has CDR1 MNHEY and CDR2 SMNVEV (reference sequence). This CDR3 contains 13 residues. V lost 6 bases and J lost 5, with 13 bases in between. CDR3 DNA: TGTGCCAGCAGCCCCGGCTGGTCATATGGCTACACCTTC. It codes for CASSPGWSYGYTF.

CDR3 region: CASSLVGGGRAGELFF. The DNA of the CDR3 is TGTGCCAGCAGCTTAGTTGGCGGGGGCAGGGCCGGGGAGCTGTTTTTT. The chain couples TRBV7-2 to TRBJ2-2, with D possibly matching TRBD2 (7 bases). Trimming shortened V by 1 base and J by 6 bases, and 15 bases separated the two germline ends. CDR1 is SGHTA, CDR2 FQGNSA, per germline. The CDR3 contains 16 residues.

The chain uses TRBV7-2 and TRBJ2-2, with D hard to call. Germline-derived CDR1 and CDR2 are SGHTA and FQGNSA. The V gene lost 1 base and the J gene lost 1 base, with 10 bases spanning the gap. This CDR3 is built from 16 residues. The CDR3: CASSLGVGENTGELFF. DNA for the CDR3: TGTGCCAGCAGCTTAGGAGTTGGAGAGAACACCGGGGAGCTGTTTTTT.

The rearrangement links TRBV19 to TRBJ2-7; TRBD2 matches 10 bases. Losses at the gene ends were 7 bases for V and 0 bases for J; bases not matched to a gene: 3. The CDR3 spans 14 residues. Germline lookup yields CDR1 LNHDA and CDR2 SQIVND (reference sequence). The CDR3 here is CASTSGRGSYEQYF. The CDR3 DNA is TGTGCCAGTACAAGCGGGAGGGGCTCCTACGAGCAGTACTTC.